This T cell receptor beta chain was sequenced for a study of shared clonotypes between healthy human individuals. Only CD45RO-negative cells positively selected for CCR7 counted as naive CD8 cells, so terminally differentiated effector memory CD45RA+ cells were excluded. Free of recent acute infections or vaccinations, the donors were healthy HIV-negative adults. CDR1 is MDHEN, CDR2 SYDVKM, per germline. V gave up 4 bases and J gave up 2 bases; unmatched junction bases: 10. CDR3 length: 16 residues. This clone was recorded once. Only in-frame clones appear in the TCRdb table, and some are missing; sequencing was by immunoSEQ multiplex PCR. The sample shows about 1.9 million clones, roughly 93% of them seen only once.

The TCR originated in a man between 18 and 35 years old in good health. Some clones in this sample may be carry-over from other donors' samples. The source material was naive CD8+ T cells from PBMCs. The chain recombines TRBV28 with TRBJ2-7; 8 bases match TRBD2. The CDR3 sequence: CASSSIREGRAYEQYF. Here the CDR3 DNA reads TGTGCCAGCAGTTCTATCCGGGAGGGTCGAGCCTACGAGCAGTACTTC. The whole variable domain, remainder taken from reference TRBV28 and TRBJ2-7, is DVKVTQSSRYLVKRTGEKVFLECVQDMDHENMFWYRQDPGLGLRLIYFSYDVKMKEKGDIPEGYSVSREKKERFSLILESASTNQTSMYLCASSSIREGRAYEQYFGPGTRLTVT.